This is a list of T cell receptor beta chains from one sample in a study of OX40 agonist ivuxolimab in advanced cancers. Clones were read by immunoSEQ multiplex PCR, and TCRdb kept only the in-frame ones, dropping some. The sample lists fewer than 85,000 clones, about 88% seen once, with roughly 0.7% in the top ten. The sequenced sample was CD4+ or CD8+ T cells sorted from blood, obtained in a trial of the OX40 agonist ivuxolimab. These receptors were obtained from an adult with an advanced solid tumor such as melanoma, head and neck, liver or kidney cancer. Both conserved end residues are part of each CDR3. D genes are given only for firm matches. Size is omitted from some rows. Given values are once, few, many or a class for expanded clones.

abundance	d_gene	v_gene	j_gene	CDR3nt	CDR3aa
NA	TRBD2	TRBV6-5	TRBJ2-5	TGTGCCTCCGAGGAGCGGGGGGCTGGGGAGACCCAGTACTTC	CASEERGAGETQYF
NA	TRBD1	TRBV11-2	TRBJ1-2	TGTGCCAGCAGCTCCCGACAGGGTAGCTATGGCTACACCTTC	CASSSRQGSYGYTF
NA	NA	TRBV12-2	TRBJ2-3	TGTGCAAGTCGCTTAGCGTGGAGGGGCTATCATTACACAGATACGCAGTATTTT	CASRLAWRGYHYTDTQYF
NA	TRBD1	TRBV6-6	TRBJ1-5	TGTGCCAGCAGACTAACAGGGGGCGCGGGTCAGCCCCAGCATTTT	CASRLTGGAGQPQHF
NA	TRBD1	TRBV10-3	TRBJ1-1	TGTGCCATCAGTGAGAGTGGACAGGGATATAACACTGAAGCTTTCTTT	CAISESGQGYNTEAFF
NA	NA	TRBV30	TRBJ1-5	TGTGCCTGGAGTGCGGGACGGGATCAGCCCCAGCATTTT	CAWSAGRDQPQHF
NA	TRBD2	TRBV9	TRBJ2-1	TGTGCCAGCAGCGTAGGAGGGGTGGCTAGCGGGAGGTCGTTCTTC	CASSVGGVASGRSFF
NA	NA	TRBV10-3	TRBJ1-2	TGTGCCACTTCCGGTCACTATGGCTACACCTTC	CATSGHYGYTF
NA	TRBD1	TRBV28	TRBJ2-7	TGTGCCAGCAGTCTTCCGGGACAGGGGGGATACGAGCAGTACTTC	CASSLPGQGGYEQYF
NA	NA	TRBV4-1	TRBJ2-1	TGCGCCAGCAGCCAAGAAATGGGGAGTCCCTACAATGAGCAGTTCTTC	CASSQEMGSPYNEQFF
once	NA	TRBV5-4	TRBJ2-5	TGTGCCAGCAGCTTGTACAGAGGAGGAGAGACCCAGTACTTC	CASSLYRGGETQYF
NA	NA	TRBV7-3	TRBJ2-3	TGTGCCAGCAGCCCCCTGAGACGGACAGATACGCAGTATTTT	CASSPLRRTDTQYF
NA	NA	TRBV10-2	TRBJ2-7	TGCGCCAGCAGTGAAAGGGGGAGCTCCTACGAGCAGTACTTC	CASSERGSSYEQYF
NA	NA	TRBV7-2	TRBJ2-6	TGTGCCAGCAGCTTGACATTACAAACCTCTGGGGCCAACGTCCTGACTTTC	CASSLTLQTSGANVLTF
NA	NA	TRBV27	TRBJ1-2	TGTGCCAGCAGGATTTTAAGCGCAGGGAACTATGGCTACACCTTC	CASRILSAGNYGYTF
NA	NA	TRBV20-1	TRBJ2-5	TGCAGTGCGGGAAAAGAGACCCAGTACTTC	CSAGKETQYF
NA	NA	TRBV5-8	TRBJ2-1	TGTGCCAGCAGCATCGGACAGACTGCCTCCTACAATGAGCAGTTCTTC	CASSIGQTASYNEQFF
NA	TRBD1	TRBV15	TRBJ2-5	TGTGCCACCAGCAGAGAGGGACAGCACCAAGAGACCCAGTACTTC	CATSREGQHQETQYF
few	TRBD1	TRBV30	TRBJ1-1	TGTGCCTGGAGGCAGGGGGCGTTACTCACTGAAGCTTTCTTT	CAWRQGALLTEAFF
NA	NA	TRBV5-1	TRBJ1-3	TGCGCCAGCAGCTTTGGGGAGGGAAACACCATATATTTT	CASSFGEGNTIYF
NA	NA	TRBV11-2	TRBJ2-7	TGTGCCAGCAGCTTCTCCGGGACGGAGACCTACGAGCAGTACTTC	CASSFSGTETYEQYF
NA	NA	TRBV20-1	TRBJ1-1	TGCAGTGCTAGTGGGAGCACTGAAGCTTTCTTT	CSASGSTEAFF
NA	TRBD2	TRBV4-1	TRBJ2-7	TGCGCCAGCAGCCACACCATACTAGCGGGGGGGCCTCCCCACTACGAGCAGTACTTC	CASSHTILAGGPPHYEQYF
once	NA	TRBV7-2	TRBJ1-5	TGTGCCAGCAGCTTAATACCTAATAGCAATCAGCCCCAGCATTTT	CASSLIPNSNQPQHF
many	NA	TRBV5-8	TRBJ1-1	TGTGCCAGCAGCTTGGCCCCGGGAGGGGACACTGAAGCTTTCTTT	CASSLAPGGDTEAFF
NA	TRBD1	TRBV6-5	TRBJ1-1	TGTGCCAGCATCGAGGACAGGGTGAACACTGAAGCTTTCTTT	CASIEDRVNTEAFF
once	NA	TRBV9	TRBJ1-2	TGTGCCAGCAGTTATACACCGGGACTGGGAGGCTACACCTTC	CASSYTPGLGGYTF
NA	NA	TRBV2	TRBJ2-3	TGTGCCAGCAGTAGTGCCGGAGCTAGCGTTAGCACAGATACGCAGTATTTT	CASSSAGASVSTDTQYF
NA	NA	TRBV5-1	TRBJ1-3	TGCGCCAGCAGCGAACAAACTGGGGCCTCTGGAAACACCATATATTTT	CASSEQTGASGNTIYF
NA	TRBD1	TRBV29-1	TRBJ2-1	TGCAGCGTTGAGCAGGGGGCGGTGAATGAGCAGTTCTTC	CSVEQGAVNEQFF
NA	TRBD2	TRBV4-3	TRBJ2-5	TGCGCCAGCAGCCCAGCGGCTAGCGGAGGCCAGGGAGAGACCCAGTACTTC	CASSPAASGGQGETQYF
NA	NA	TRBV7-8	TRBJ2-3	TGTGCCAGCAGCTTAGGAGTAGCGGTCCTAGGTACGCAGTATTTT	CASSLGVAVLGTQYF
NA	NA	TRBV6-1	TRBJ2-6	TGTGCCAGCAGTCTGGAGAGCTCTGGGGCCAACGTCCTGACTTTC	CASSLESSGANVLTF
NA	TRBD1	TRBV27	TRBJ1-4	TGTGCCAGCAGTCGATCCCCGGGACAGGGGCCTACTAATGAAAAACTGTTTTTT	CASSRSPGQGPTNEKLFF
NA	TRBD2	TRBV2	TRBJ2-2	TGTGCCAGCAGCGGACTAGTTAGGGACACCGGGGAGCTGTTTTTT	CASSGLVRDTGELFF
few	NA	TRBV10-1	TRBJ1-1	TGCGCCAGCAGTGAACAGGCGGGAAGGAACACTGAAGCTTTCTTT	CASSEQAGRNTEAFF
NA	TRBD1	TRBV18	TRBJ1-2	TGTGCCAGCTCACGACAGGGCGGCTATGGCTACACCTTC	CASSRQGGYGYTF
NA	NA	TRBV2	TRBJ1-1	TGTGCCAGCAGCGCCTGGGGAACTGAAGCTTTCTTT	CASSAWGTEAFF
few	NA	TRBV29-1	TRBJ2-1	TGCAGCGTTGGGAGGGCTAGTGCGCTAAATGAGCAGTTCTTC	CSVGRASALNEQFF
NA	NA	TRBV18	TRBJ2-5	TGTGCCAGCTCACCCGTCCGGGGGCCAGAGACCCAGTACTTC	CASSPVRGPETQYF
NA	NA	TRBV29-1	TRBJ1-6	TGCAGCGTCTCAGAGGGGGGGAATTCACCCCTCCACTTT	CSVSEGGNSPLHF
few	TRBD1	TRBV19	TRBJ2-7	TGTGCCAGTAGCCACGTTCCCGGGACAGGGCACTCCGAGCAGTACTTC	CASSHVPGTGHSEQYF
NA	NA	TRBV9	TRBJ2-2	TGTGCCAGCAGCGTTTTAGCGGAGAACACCGGGGAGCTGTTTTTT	CASSVLAENTGELFF
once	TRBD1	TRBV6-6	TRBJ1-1	TGTGCCAGCAGTCGACGGGACAGAATAACTGAAGCTTTCTTT	CASSRRDRITEAFF
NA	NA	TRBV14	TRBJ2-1	TGTGCCAGCAGCCAAGAGACCAACTACGCCTCACGGTTCTTC	CASSQETNYASRFF
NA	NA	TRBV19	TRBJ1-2	TGTGCCAGTAGTACCGAGGACAGACGGGTCTACACCTTC	CASSTEDRRVYTF
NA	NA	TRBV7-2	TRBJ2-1	TGTGCCAGCAGCTTAGGGGGTACGGTAGACAATGAGCAGTTCTTC	CASSLGGTVDNEQFF
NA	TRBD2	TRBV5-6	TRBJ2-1	TGTGCCAGCAGCTTGGCAGGGGCGGGAGGGCGGAATGAGCAGTTCTTC	CASSLAGAGGRNEQFF